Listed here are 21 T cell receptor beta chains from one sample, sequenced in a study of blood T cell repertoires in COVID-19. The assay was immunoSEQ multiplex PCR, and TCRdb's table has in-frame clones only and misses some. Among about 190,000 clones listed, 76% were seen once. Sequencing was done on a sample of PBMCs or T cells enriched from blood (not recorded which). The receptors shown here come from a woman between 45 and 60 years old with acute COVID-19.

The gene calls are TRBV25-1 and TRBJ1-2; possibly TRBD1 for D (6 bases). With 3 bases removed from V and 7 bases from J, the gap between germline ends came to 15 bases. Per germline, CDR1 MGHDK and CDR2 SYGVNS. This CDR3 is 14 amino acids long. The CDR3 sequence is CASSESNRDRGYTF. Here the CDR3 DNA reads TGTGCCAGCAGTGAGTCGAACAGGGATCGTGGCTACACCTTC.

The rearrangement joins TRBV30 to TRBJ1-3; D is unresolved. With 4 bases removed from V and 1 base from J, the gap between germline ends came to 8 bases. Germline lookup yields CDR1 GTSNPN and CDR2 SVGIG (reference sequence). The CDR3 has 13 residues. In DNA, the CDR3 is TGTGCCTGGAATCGCGGTTCTGGAAACACCATATATTTT. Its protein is CAWNRGSGNTIYF.

This CDR3 reads CASSYFLGELTGANVLTF. CDR3 nucleotides: TGTGCCAGCAGTTACTTCTTAGGGGAACTCACTGGGGCCAACGTCCTGACTTTC. The chain has TRBV6-2 or TRBV6-3 and TRBJ2-6, with D perhaps matching TRBD1 (5 bases). Germline CDR1 is MNHEY and CDR2 is SVGEGT. The CDR3 totals 18 residues. Trimming left V 1 base short and J 2 bases short, with 15 bases between.

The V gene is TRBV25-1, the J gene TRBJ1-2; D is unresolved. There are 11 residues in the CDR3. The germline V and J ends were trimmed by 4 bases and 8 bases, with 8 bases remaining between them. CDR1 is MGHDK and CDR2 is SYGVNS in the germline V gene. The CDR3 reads CASSGGRGYTF. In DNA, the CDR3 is TGTGCCAGCAGTGGAGGGCGAGGCTACACCTTC.

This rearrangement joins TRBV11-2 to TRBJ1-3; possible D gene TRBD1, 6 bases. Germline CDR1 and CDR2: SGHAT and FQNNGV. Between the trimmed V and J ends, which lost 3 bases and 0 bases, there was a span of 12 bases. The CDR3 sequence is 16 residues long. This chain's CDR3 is CASSFQTGFSGNTIYF. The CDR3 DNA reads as TGTGCCAGCAGCTTTCAGACAGGCTTCTCTGGAAACACCATATATTTT.

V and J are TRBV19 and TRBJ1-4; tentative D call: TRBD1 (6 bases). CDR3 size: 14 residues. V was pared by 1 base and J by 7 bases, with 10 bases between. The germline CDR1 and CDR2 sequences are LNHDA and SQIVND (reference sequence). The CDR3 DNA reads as TGTGCCAGTAGTATAGTGGACAGACGTGAAAAACTGTTTTTT. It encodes CASSIVDRREKLFF.

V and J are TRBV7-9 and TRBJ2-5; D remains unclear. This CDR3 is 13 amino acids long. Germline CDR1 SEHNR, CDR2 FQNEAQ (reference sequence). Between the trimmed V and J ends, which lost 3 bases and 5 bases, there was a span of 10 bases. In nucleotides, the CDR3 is TGTGCCAGCAGCTTTGCGATAAGTGAGACCCAGTACTTC. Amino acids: CASSFAISETQYF.

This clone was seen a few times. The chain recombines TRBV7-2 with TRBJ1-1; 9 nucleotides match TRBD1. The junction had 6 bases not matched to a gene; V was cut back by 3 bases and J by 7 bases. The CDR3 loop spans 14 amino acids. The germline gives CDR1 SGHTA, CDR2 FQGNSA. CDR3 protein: CASSFNRGRIEAFF. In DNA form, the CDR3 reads TGTGCCAGCAGCTTCAACAGGGGGCGTATTGAAGCTTTCTTT.

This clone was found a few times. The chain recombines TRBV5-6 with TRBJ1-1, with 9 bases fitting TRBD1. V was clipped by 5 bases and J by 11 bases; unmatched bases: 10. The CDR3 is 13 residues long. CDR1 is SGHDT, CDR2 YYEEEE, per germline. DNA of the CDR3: TGTGCCAGCAGTCGGACAGGGGTTTACGGGGCTTTCTTT. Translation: CASSRTGVYGAFF. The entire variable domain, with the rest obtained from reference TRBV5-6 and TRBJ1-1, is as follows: DAGVTQSPTHLIKTRGQQVTLRCSPKSGHDTVSWYQQALGQGPQFIFQYYEEEERQRGNFPDRFSGHQFPNYSSELNVNALLLGDSALYLCASSRTGVYGAFFGQGTRLTVV.

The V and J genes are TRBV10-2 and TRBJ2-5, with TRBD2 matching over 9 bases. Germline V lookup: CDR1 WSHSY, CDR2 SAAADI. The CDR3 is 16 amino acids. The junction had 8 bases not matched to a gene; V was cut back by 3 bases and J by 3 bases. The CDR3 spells CASSDHGTSKEETQYF. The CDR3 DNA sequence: TGCGCCAGCAGTGATCATGGGACTAGCAAAGAAGAGACCCAGTACTTC.

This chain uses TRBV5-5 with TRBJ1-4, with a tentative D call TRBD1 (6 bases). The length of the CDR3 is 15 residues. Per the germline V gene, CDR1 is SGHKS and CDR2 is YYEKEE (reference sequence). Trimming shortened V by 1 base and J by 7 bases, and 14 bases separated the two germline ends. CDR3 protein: CASSLLGGLIEKLFF. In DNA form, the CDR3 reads TGTGCCAGCAGCTTGCTAGGGGGACTAATTGAAAAACTGTTTTTT.

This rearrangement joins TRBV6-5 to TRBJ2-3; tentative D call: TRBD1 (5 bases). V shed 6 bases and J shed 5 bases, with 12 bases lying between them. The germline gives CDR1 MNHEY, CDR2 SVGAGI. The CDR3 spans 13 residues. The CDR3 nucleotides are TGTGCCAGCAGGAGAAATCAGGGAGATACGCAGTATTTT. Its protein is CASRRNQGDTQYF.

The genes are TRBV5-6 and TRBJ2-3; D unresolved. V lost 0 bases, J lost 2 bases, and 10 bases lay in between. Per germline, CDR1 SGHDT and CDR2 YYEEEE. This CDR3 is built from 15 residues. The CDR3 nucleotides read TGTGCCAGCAGCTTGGTTCAGGCGCACACAGATACGCAGTATTTT. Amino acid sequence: CASSLVQAHTDTQYF.

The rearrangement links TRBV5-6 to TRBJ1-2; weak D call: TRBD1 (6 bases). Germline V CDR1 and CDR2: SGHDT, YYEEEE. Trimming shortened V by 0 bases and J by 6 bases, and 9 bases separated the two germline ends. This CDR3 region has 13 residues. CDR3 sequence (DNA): TGTGCCAGCAGCTTGGTTAACAGGGATGGCTACACCTTC. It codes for CASSLVNRDGYTF.

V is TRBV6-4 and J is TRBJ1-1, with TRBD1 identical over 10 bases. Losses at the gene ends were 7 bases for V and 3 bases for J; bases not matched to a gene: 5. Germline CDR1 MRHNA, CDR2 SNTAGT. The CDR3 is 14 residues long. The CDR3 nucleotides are TGTGCCAGCAACAGACAGGGGGCGGACACTGAAGCTTTCTTT. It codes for CASNRQGADTEAFF.

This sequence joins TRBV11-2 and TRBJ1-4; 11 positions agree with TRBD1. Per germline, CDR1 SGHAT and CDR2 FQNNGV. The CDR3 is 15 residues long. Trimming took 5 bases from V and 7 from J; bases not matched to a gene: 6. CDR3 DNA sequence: TGTGCCAGCAGCAGGGACAGGGGGAACAGTGAAAAACTGTTTTTT. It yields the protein CASSRDRGNSEKLFF.

The CDR3 DNA follows: TGTGCCAGCAGCTCGTCGGGCACAGATACGCAGTATTTT. Protein: CASSSSGTDTQYF. This chain uses TRBV3-1 (or the pseudogene TRBV3-2) with TRBJ2-3; D not resolved. Trimming cost V 5 bases and J 1 base, with 7 bases left between them. CDR3 length equals 13 residues. Germline assignment: CDR1 LGHDT and CDR2 YNNKEL (reference sequence).

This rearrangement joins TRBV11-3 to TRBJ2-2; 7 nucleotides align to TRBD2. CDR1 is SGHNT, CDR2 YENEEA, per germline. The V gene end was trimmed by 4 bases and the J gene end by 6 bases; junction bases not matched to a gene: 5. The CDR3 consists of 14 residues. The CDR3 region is CASSSAGRAGELFF. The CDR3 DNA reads TGTGCCAGCAGCTCAGCAGGGAGGGCCGGGGAGCTGTTTTTT.

CDR3 DNA: TGTGCCATCCGGACAGGGGGGAGCAATCAGCCCCAGCATTTT. This translates into CAIRTGGSNQPQHF. The chain combines TRBV6-5 with TRBJ1-5; 10 positions match TRBD1. Germline-derived CDR1 and CDR2 are MNHEY and SVGAGI. The CDR3 length is 14 residues. Losses at the gene ends were 10 bases for V and 1 base for J; bases not matched to a gene: 4.

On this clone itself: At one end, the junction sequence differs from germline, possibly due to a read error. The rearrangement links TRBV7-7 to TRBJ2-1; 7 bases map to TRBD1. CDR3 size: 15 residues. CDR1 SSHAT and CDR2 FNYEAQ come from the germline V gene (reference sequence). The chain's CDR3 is CASSSGTAFYNEQFF. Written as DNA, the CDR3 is TGTGCTAGCAGCTCTGGGACAGCCTTTTACAATGAGCAGTTCTTC.

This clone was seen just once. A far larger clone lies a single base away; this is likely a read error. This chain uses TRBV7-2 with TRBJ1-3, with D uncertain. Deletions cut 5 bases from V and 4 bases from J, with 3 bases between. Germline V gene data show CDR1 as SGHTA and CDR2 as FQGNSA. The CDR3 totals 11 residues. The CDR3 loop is CASSPGNTIYF. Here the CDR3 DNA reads TGTGCCAGCAGCCCAGGAAACACCATATATTTT.